A single T cell receptor beta chain is shown here with its context. Data came from immunoSEQ multiplex PCR; TCRdb stores just in-frame clones and leaves some out. The sample carries approximately 93,000 clones, about nine tenths recorded once. The sample is drawn from a study of blood T cell repertoires in COVID-19. Study information: Some COVID-19 samples were acute and others convalescent; all came from the United States, Italy and Spain.

Germline CDR1 and CDR2: KGHSH and LQKENI. The ends were cut back, 3 bases at V and 5 bases at J, with 11 bases in the middle. The CDR3 sequence is 13 residues long. Sequencing was carried out using peripheral blood. The chain joins TRBV18 to TRBJ2-7, with D maybe TRBD1 (6 bases). The TCR was taken from a human donor in a cohort sampled during active COVID-19. The CDR3 coding sequence is TGTGCCAGCTCACCCACACAGGGTGACGAGCAGTACTTC. It translates to CASSPTQGDEQYF.